The clone carrying this T cell receptor beta chain was found once. This record comes from a study of cytomegalovirus exposure and HLA in healthy donors. Assay: immunoSEQ multiplex PCR; the TCRdb copy retains only in-frame clones and omits some. The table lists about 88,000 clones, 80% to 85% of them singletons. J lost 2 bases, V lost 1 base, and 4 bases had no gene match. Germline V gene data show CDR1 as MGHRA and CDR2 as YSYEKL. CDR3 length equals 15 residues. V is TRBV4-1 and J is TRBJ2-7; TRBD2 matches at 8 bases. The sequence was obtained from a woman aged 18-35 years in good health and CMV-seropositive. What was sequenced was PBMCs. DNA of the CDR3: TGCGCCAGCAGCCAAGGGGGTAGCGGGGCCTACGAGCAGTACTTC. Amino acid sequence: CASSQGGSGAYEQYF.